The 26 T cell receptor beta chains listed next were all sequenced from one sample in a study of graft-versus-host responses after intestinal transplantation. Which antigens these TCRs recognize remains unknown. TCRdb keeps only in-frame clones here, not all; method: immunoSEQ multiplex PCR. The sample includes 50,000 to 75,000 clones, 85% to 95% of them seen just once. Sequencing was performed on unstimulated CD4+ T cells sorted from spleen or lymph node cells, taken before transplant. Receptors originate from a human donor who was the organ donor for an intestinal transplant.

This clone was counted a few times. The rearrangement uses TRBV12-5 and TRBJ1-3; 8 nucleotides align to TRBD1. This CDR3 has 15 amino acids. J lost 4 bases, V lost 2 bases, and 4 bases had no gene match. Germline CDR1 is LGHNT and CDR2 is FRNRAP. The CDR3 DNA sequence: TGTGCTAGTGGTTTGAGACAGGGGAGGGGAAACACCATATATTTT. Amino acids: CASGLRQGRGNTIYF.

V and J are TRBV10-3 and TRBJ2-5; D possibly corresponds to TRBD2 (6 bases). In germline, CDR1 is ENHRY, CDR2 SYGVKD. Trimming took 4 bases from V and 5 from J, leaving 14 bases between them. This CDR3 has 14 amino acids. CDR3 DNA sequence: TGTGCCATCAGTGTCGGAGGGGAAGGGGAGACCCAGTACTTC. Its protein is CAISVGGEGETQYF.

V usage is TRBV10-3 and J usage is TRBJ2-7; TRBD2 aligns across 8 bases. J was trimmed by 3 bases and V by 10 bases; bases with no gene match: 11. This CDR3 region has 14 residues. Germline lookup yields CDR1 ENHRY and CDR2 SYGVKD. CDR3 DNA sequence: TGTGCCACGGTACGGGGGGGCCCCAGCTACGAGCAGTACTTC. It is translated as CATVRGGPSYEQYF.

The rearrangement links TRBV20-1 to TRBJ1-2, with D uncertain. CDR1 and CDR2 (germline): DFQATT, SNEGSKA (reference sequence). This CDR3 has 9 residues. V lost 7 bases, J lost 6 bases, and 6 bases lay in between. The CDR3 DNA is TGCAGTGGCCCTAATGGCTACACCTTC. Residues: CSGPNGYTF.

The chain uses TRBV15 and TRBJ1-4; D gene uncertain. Germline V gene data show CDR1 as LNHNV and CDR2 as YYDKDF (reference sequence). V lost 3 bases and J lost 8, with 16 bases in between. CDR3 size: 15 residues. The CDR3 region has the DNA TGTGCCACCAGCAGGGCCTCCGGACTCGGGGAAAAACTGTTTTTT. It yields the protein CATSRASGLGEKLFF. Based on the CDR3 plus reference TRBV15 and TRBJ1-4, the full variable domain is DAMVIQNPRYQVTQFGKPVTLSCSQTLNHNVMYWYQQKSSQAPKLLFHYYDKDFNNEADTPDNFQSRRPNTSFCFLDIRSPGLGDTAMYLCATSRASGLGEKLFFGSGTQLSVL.

The genes are TRBV5-8 and TRBJ2-1; 9 bases are a match to TRBD1. This CDR3 is built from 16 residues. CDR1 and CDR2 (germline): SGHTS, YDEGEE. V gave up 0 bases and J gave up 6 bases; unmatched junction bases: 7. The CDR3: CASSLGDRVGRNEQFF. As DNA, the CDR3 is TGTGCCAGCAGCTTGGGGGACAGGGTGGGGCGCAATGAGCAGTTCTTC.

The chain employs TRBV2 and TRBJ1-5, with D unresolved. Germline CDR1 SNHLY, CDR2 FYNNEI. Trimming shortened V by 6 bases and J by 9 bases, and 12 bases separated the two germline ends. CDR3 length equals 12 residues. CDR3 coding DNA: TGTGCCAGCAGCCGGTGGACGCGGCCCCAGCATTTT. Translation: CASSRWTRPQHF.

V is TRBV11-3 and J is TRBJ2-2, with D possibly TRBD1 on 5 matching bases. V lost 0 bases, J lost 4 bases, and 9 bases lay in between. The germline CDR1 and CDR2 sequences are SGHNT and YENEEA. This CDR3 comprises 15 residues. This CDR3 reads CASSLDMGRTGELFF. The CDR3 DNA sequence: TGTGCCAGCAGCTTAGACATGGGGCGCACCGGGGAGCTGTTTTTT.

V and J are TRBV5-4 and TRBJ2-1, with 9 nucleotides matching TRBD1. CDR1 is SGHNT and CDR2 is YYREEE in the germline V gene (reference sequence). V lost 4 bases, J lost 8 bases, and 10 bases stayed unmatched. The CDR3 covers 15 residues. The CDR3 protein is CASSKKRDRDYEQFF. The CDR3 nucleotides are TGTGCCAGCAGCAAAAAACGGGACAGGGACTATGAGCAGTTCTTC.

The rearrangement joins TRBV15 to TRBJ2-1; D not resolved. The ends were cut back, 1 base at V and 3 bases at J, with 10 bases in the middle. Germline V gene sequence: CDR1 LNHNV, CDR2 YYDKDF (reference sequence). The CDR3 is 15 residues long. The CDR3 loop is CATSRGGPGYNEQFF. CDR3 in DNA: TGTGCCACCAGCAGAGGTGGTCCCGGCTACAATGAGCAGTTCTTC.

The chain uses TRBV7-2 and TRBJ2-7; D is unresolved. Trimming took off 5 bases at V and 4 bases at J, with 18 bases between the two ends. The CDR3 is made up of 15 amino acids. Germline V CDR1 and CDR2: SGHTA, FQGNSA. The CDR3: CASSPVLSARYEQYF. The CDR3 region has the DNA TGTGCCAGCAGCCCGGTCTTGAGTGCGAGGTACGAGCAGTACTTC.

The CDR3 spells CASSQEAGGADTQYF. Written as DNA, the CDR3 is TGTGCCAGCAGCCAAGAAGCGGGGGGCGCAGATACGCAGTATTTT. V gene TRBV4-2 combines with J gene TRBJ2-3; 9 bases are a match to TRBD2. The V segment lost 0 bases and the J segment 4 bases; nucleotides outside the gene matches: 2. This CDR3 has 15 amino acids. CDR1 and CDR2 (germline): LGHNA, YNFKEQ.

In this sample, this clone turned up once. V is TRBV7-6 and J is TRBJ2-7, with D perhaps matching TRBD2 (6 bases). V was cut by 1 base and J by 6 bases, with 16 bases left in between. There are 15 residues in the CDR3. Germline V gene sequence: CDR1 SGHVS, CDR2 FNYEAQ. The CDR3 DNA sequence: TGTGCCAGCAGCTTAGGGGGGGATAGCTTCTCCGAGCAGTACTTC. Translating gives CASSLGGDSFSEQYF. The entire variable domain, with the rest obtained from reference TRBV7-6 and TRBJ2-7, is as follows: GAGVSQSPRYKVTKRGQDVALRCDPISGHVSLYWYRQALGQGPEFLTYFNYEAQQDKSGLPNDRFSAERPEGSISTLTIQRTEQRDSAMYRCASSLGGDSFSEQYFGPGTRLTVT.

The CDR3 region is CASTADRSLNGYTF. DNA of the CDR3: TGTGCCAGCACTGCGGACAGGTCTCTCAATGGCTACACCTTC. The rearrangement links TRBV6-6 to TRBJ1-2, with TRBD1 matching 7 bases. Germline values: CDR1 MNHNY, CDR2 SVGAGI (reference sequence). This CDR3 comprises 14 residues. V dropped 7 bases and J dropped 6; count of bases not matched to a gene: 11.

The V call is TRBV7-6, the J call TRBJ2-7, with 8 bases lining up with TRBD1. V lost 5 bases to trimming and J lost 7 bases; unmatched junction nucleotides: 10. This CDR3 has 14 amino acids. The germline V gene has CDR1 SGHVS and CDR2 FNYEAQ. CDR3 region: CASSPTGGPGEQYF. CDR3 nucleotides: TGTGCCAGCAGCCCCACAGGGGGGCCGGGAGAGCAGTACTTC.

The rearrangement links TRBV19 to TRBJ2-7; no clear D. Germline-derived CDR1 and CDR2 are LNHDA and SQIVND (reference sequence). The V gene lost 4 bases and the J gene lost 1 base, with 17 bases spanning the gap. CDR3 length: 16 residues. The CDR3 sequence is CASSRAARIASYEQYF. CDR3 sequence (DNA): TGTGCCAGTAGTAGGGCTGCGAGGATAGCTTCCTACGAGCAGTACTTC.

This chain joins TRBV19 and TRBJ2-4; D is unresolved. Trimming pared 3 bases from V and 0 bases from J, leaving 9 bases between. The length of the CDR3 is 15 residues. Germline values: CDR1 LNHDA, CDR2 SQIVND (reference sequence). The CDR3 region has the DNA TGTGCCAGTAGTATGGTCCAGATAGCCAAAAACATTCAGTACTTC. Translation gives CASSMVQIAKNIQYF.

The V call is TRBV7-6, the J call TRBJ1-1; 7 bases map to TRBD1. The germline V gene has CDR1 SGHVS and CDR2 FNYEAQ. This CDR3 spans 15 amino acids. Trimming removed 0 bases from V and 6 bases from J; junction bases left unmatched: 7. In DNA, the CDR3 is TGTGCCAGCAGCTTAGCGATCAGGGGGTCTCCTGAAGCTTTCTTT. Translating gives CASSLAIRGSPEAFF.

This clone was counted only a few times. The chain joins TRBV7-8 to TRBJ2-7; possibly TRBD2 for D (5 bases). The germline V gene encodes CDR1 SGHVS and CDR2 FQNEAQ. The V end lost 2 bases, the J end lost 3 bases, and 11 bases lay between the germline ends. This CDR3 region has 14 residues. The CDR3 protein is CASSLLGLYYEQYF. For the CDR3, the DNA is TGTGCCAGCAGCTTATTAGGACTCTACTACGAGCAGTACTTC. Looking up the rest from reference TRBV7-8 and TRBJ2-7 gives the full variable domain: GAGVSQSPRYKVAKRGQDVALRCDPISGHVSLFWYQQALGQGPEFLTYFQNEAQLDKSGLPSDRFFAERPEGSVSTLKIQRTQQEDSAVYLCASSLLGLYYEQYFGPGTRLTVT.

The chain employs TRBV20-1 and TRBJ2-5; D ambiguous. Trimming took off 2 bases at V and 2 bases at J, with 3 bases between the two ends. Germline V gene sequence: CDR1 DFQATT, CDR2 SNEGSKA (reference sequence). This CDR3 spans 11 amino acids. The CDR3 spells CSARKQETQYF. The CDR3 DNA follows: TGCAGTGCTAGAAAACAAGAGACCCAGTACTTC.

This sequence joins TRBV7-2 and TRBJ2-1; 15 nucleotides align to TRBD2. Germline values: CDR1 SGHTA, CDR2 FQGNSA. V shed 5 bases, J shed 9 bases, and the junction held 8 bases outside the gene matches. This CDR3 comprises 16 residues. CDR3 amino acids: CASSPQGLAGGGEQFF. DNA of the CDR3: TGTGCCAGCAGCCCACAGGGACTAGCGGGGGGTGGTGAGCAGTTCTTC.

This sequence joins TRBV11-2 and TRBJ1-4; D gene unclear. The V gene lost 7 bases and the J gene lost 8 bases, with 23 bases spanning the gap. CDR3 length equals 16 residues. The germline V gene has CDR1 SGHAT and CDR2 FQNNGV. This chain's CDR3 is CASTPLTGAKVEKLFF. In DNA form, the CDR3 reads TGTGCCAGCACCCCCTTGACCGGCGCGAAGGTCGAAAAACTGTTTTTT.

This chain uses TRBV18 with TRBJ1-2, with D unclear. Trimming cost V 6 bases and J 5 bases, with 19 bases left between them. CDR1 is KGHSH and CDR2 is LQKENI in the germline V gene. The CDR3 totals 15 residues. The CDR3 loop reads CASSPDQVVLYGYTF. The CDR3 DNA reads TGTGCCAGCTCTCCCGACCAGGTGGTATTGTATGGCTACACCTTC.

J is TRBJ2-5 and V is TRBV18; TRBD1 or TRBD2 may be the D gene (5 bases each). Germline CDR1 and CDR2: KGHSH and LQKENI. Trimming stripped 2 bases from V and 3 bases from J, with 7 bases between. There are 13 residues in the CDR3. CDR3 region: CASSPGGEETQYF. The DNA for the CDR3 is TGTGCCAGCTCACCAGGGGGAGAAGAGACCCAGTACTTC.

CDR3 sequence: CASTWGPYGYTF. CDR3 nucleotides: TGTGCCAGCACGTGGGGGCCCTATGGCTACACCTTC. The chain links TRBV6-1 to TRBJ1-2; D is possibly TRBD1 (6 bases). CDR1 MNHNS and CDR2 SASEGT come from the germline V gene. The CDR3 totals 12 residues. Deletions cut 7 bases from V and 4 bases from J, with 10 bases between.

The CDR3 region is CASSPLTGGRNTIYF. The CDR3 DNA follows: TGTGCCAGCAGTCCACTGACAGGGGGGAGAAACACCATATATTTT. The rearrangement joins TRBV27 to TRBJ1-3; 9 nucleotides line up with TRBD1. The CDR3 extends over 15 amino acids. Trimming removed 5 bases from V and 5 bases from J; junction bases left unmatched: 7. Per the germline V gene, CDR1 is MNHEY and CDR2 is SMNVEV (reference sequence).